This TCR beta chain came from a study of response to subunit inactivated influenza vaccine. This clonotype was picked up many times. Its antigen remains unidentified. Study-wide results and limits: Authors suggested that a seasonal influenza vaccination recruits few new T cells each time.

TCRdb itself ran the RT-PCR reads through MiXCR, one entry per CDR3 protein. The data show under 500,000 distinct CDR3 sequences, roughly 9.7% seen once. The receptor comes from a man over 45 who received an inactivated influenza vaccine. The sample here was PBMCs from blood, taken about 40 days after vaccination.

The CDR3 nucleotides read TGTGCCAGTACCCCCAGTTATTCCTCGAACACCGGGGAGCTGTTTTTT. Amino acids: CASTPSYSSNTGELFF. The chain employs TRBV12-3 or TRBV12-4 and TRBJ2-2; D unclear. V gave up 9 bases and J gave up 0 bases, with 17 bases separating them. The CDR3 is 16 residues long.